These 30 T cell receptor beta chains came from one sample sequenced in a study of blood T cells in healthy people across ages. With a J-beta primer mix and a sample-barcoded 5' primer, a second PCR ran about 6 to 11 cycles. TCRdb reanalysed the 5' RACE reads using MiXCR and keeps one entry per CDR3 protein. This sample yields about 1.4 million distinct CDR3 sequences, of which approximately 59% are seen a single time; over 5.5% belongs to the top ten. The sample comprised blood. Receptor source: a man between 18 and 35 years old in good health.

The chain employs TRBV5-1 and TRBJ2-3; 9 bases agree with TRBD1. With V trimmed by 4 bases and J by 2 bases, 8 bases remained unmatched. Germline values: CDR1 SGHRS, CDR2 YFSETQ. This CDR3 has 16 residues. CDR3 in amino acids: CASSPLGQGATDTQYF. The CDR3 DNA sequence: TGCGCCAGCAGCCCCTTGGGACAGGGTGCCACAGATACGCAGTATTTT.

V usage is TRBV5-5 and J usage is TRBJ2-5, with D unresolved. CDR3 length equals 14 residues. Deletions cut 1 base from V and 1 base from J, with 8 bases between. Germline lookup yields CDR1 SGHKS and CDR2 YYEKEE (reference sequence). This CDR3 reads CASSLPDGQETQYF. The CDR3, as DNA: TGTGCCAGCAGCTTGCCGGACGGCCAAGAGACCCAGTACTTC.

This rearrangement joins TRBV20-1 to TRBJ2-3, with a weak D call TRBD2 (5 bases). CDR1 is DFQATT, CDR2 SNEGSKA, per germline (reference sequence). This CDR3 is 15 amino acids long. Trimming stripped 0 bases from V and 2 bases from J, with 12 bases between. CDR3 nucleotide sequence: TGCAGTGCTAGAGATGAAGAGCGGTTCACAGATACGCAGTATTTT. Its translation: CSARDEERFTDTQYF.

CDR3 residues: CASSQDLVGPQETQYF. The CDR3 DNA is TGCGCCAGCAGCCAAGACCTAGTGGGCCCCCAAGAGACCCAGTACTTC. V usage is TRBV4-1 and J usage is TRBJ2-5; D is unclear. The CDR3 has 16 amino acids. Trimming removed 0 bases from V and 1 base from J, with 12 bases in between. CDR1 is MGHRA and CDR2 is YSYEKL in the germline V gene.

The chain couples TRBV3-1 to TRBJ2-3; 8 bases are shared with TRBD2. This CDR3 contains 19 residues. V gave up 0 bases and J gave up 2 bases; unmatched junction bases: 13. The germline gives CDR1 LGHDT, CDR2 YNNKEL (reference sequence). The CDR3 reads CASSQDRKVREEPTDTQYF. CDR3 DNA sequence: TGTGCCAGCAGCCAAGATAGGAAAGTGCGGGAGGAGCCCACAGATACGCAGTATTTT.

This clonotype was detected a few times. The chain uses TRBV21-1 and TRBJ2-7; TRBD1 reflects the table's D call only, with no check against the DNA. TRBV21-1 is annotated as a pseudogene. This CDR3 comprises 13 residues. The CDR3 is CASSPRARYEQYF. CDR3 coding DNA: TGTGCCAGCAGCCCCCGGGCGCGATACGAGCAGTACTTC.

The CDR3 DNA reads as TGTGCCAGCAGTTTATTCGAAACAGGGGAGGAAGCTGAAGCTTTCTTT. It yields the protein CASSLFETGEEAEAFF. The chain recombines TRBV28 with TRBJ1-1, with 7 bases aligning to TRBD1. The CDR3 sequence is 16 residues long. Germline-derived CDR1 and CDR2 are MDHEN and SYDVKM. Trimming removed 1 base from V and 6 bases from J; junction bases left unmatched: 11.

This chain uses TRBV7-9 with TRBJ2-1; possibly TRBD1 or TRBD2 for D (5 bases each). This CDR3 spans 16 amino acids. The V gene's germline CDR1 is SEHNR and CDR2 FQNEAQ (reference sequence). Deletions cut 1 base from V and 6 bases from J, with 16 bases between. The CDR3 reads CASSLVPSGTINEQFF. As DNA, the CDR3 is TGTGCCAGCAGCTTAGTTCCGTCCGGGACCATCAATGAGCAGTTCTTC.

The chain uses TRBV11-2 and TRBJ2-3; 9 bases are shared with TRBD2. CDR1 SGHAT and CDR2 FQNNGV come from the germline V gene. The CDR3 is made up of 16 amino acids. The J segment lost 3 bases and the V segment lost 5 bases, leaving 9 bases of the junction unmatched. The DNA of the CDR3 is TGTGCCAGCAGCCGCCGCGGGGGGGCTGAGACAGATACGCAGTATTTT. Amino acids: CASSRRGGAETDTQYF.

The chain joins TRBV28 to TRBJ2-3, with D perhaps matching TRBD1 (6 bases). The CDR3 has 14 amino acids. Germline loops: CDR1 MDHEN, CDR2 SYDVKM. V shed 10 bases and J shed 4 bases, with 18 bases lying between them. The CDR3 is CATRQDPSSDTQYF. DNA for the CDR3: TGTGCCACCAGACAGGACCCTAGCTCAGATACGCAGTATTTT. Full variable domain (outside the CDR3, taken from reference TRBV28 and TRBJ2-3): DVKVTQSSRYLVKRTGEKVFLECVQDMDHENMFWYRQDPGLGLRLIYFSYDVKMKEKGDIPEGYSVSREKKERFSLILESASTNQTSMYLCATRQDPSSDTQYFGPGTRLTVL.

V is TRBV6-6 and J is TRBJ2-3; 11 bases are a match to TRBD1. V dropped 5 bases and J dropped 2; count of bases not matched to a gene: 3. In germline, CDR1 is MNHNY, CDR2 SVGAGI (reference sequence). This CDR3 region has 15 residues. CDR3: CASSGTGGITDTQYF. In nucleotides, the CDR3 is TGTGCCAGCAGTGGGACAGGGGGGATCACAGATACGCAGTATTTT.

The chain couples TRBV21-1 to TRBJ2-1. TRBV21-1 corresponds to a pseudogene. The CDR3 is made up of 15 amino acids. For the CDR3, the DNA is TGTGCCAGCAGCCCACTCTCACGACGAGACAATGAGCAGTTCTTC. Protein sequence: CASSPLSRRDNEQFF.

This clonotype has just a few counts. The chain recombines TRBV2 with TRBJ2-1; D gene unclear. Germline CDR1 and CDR2: SNHLY and FYNNEI. The CDR3 is made up of 14 amino acids. The V end lost 3 bases, the J end lost 3 bases, and 9 bases lay between the germline ends. The CDR3 spells CASSESRNYNEQFF. The CDR3 region has the DNA TGTGCCAGCAGTGAGAGCCGAAACTACAATGAGCAGTTCTTC. The variable domain in full, completed from reference TRBV2 and TRBJ2-1, reads EPEVTQTPSHQVTQMGQEVILRCVPISNHLYFYWYRQILGQKVEFLVSFYNNEISEKSEIFDDQFSVERPDGSNFTLKIRSTKLEDSAMYFCASSESRNYNEQFFGPGTRLTVL.

This sequence joins TRBV29-1 and TRBJ2-3, with D uncertain. CDR3 size: 11 residues. Trimming stripped 7 bases from V and 2 bases from J, with 7 bases between. Germline V gives CDR1 SQVTM, CDR2 ANQGSEA. The CDR3 coding sequence is TGCAGCGCCGCGTACACAGATACGCAGTATTTT. Translation gives CSAAYTDTQYF.

The chain joins TRBV7-2 to TRBJ2-3, with 9 bases lining up with TRBD2. The CDR3 has 17 amino acids. Germline V gene data show CDR1 as SGHTA and CDR2 as FQGNSA. V was pared by 1 base and J by 4 bases, with 9 bases of the junction left unmatched. The CDR3, as DNA: TGTGCCAGCAGCTTAGGTGTAGGCGGGGGGGAGGCAGATACGCAGTATTTT. This encodes CASSLGVGGGEADTQYF.

The chain joins TRBV3-1 to TRBJ2-5, with D perhaps being TRBD1 or TRBD2 (5 bases each). Germline loops: CDR1 LGHDT, CDR2 YNNKEL (reference sequence). The CDR3 has 16 residues. The ends were cut back, 3 bases at V and 1 base at J, with 15 bases in the middle. The CDR3 nucleotides read TGTGCCAGCAGCCAGGCGTCGGGGCTCCTCCAAGAGACCCAGTACTTC. Encoded protein: CASSQASGLLQETQYF.

The V call is TRBV18, the J call TRBJ2-7, with 7 bases fitting TRBD2. Germline V gene lookup returns CDR1 KGHSH and CDR2 LQKENI. The CDR3 is 15 amino acids. With V trimmed by 3 bases and J by 5 bases, 10 bases remained unmatched. The CDR3 here is CASSPLGGDSHEQYF. The CDR3 region has the DNA TGTGCCAGCTCACCTCTTGGGGGGGACTCTCACGAGCAGTACTTC.

The gene calls are TRBV4-2 and TRBJ2-5; 12 bases are shared with TRBD2. Germline-derived CDR1 and CDR2 are LGHNA and YNFKEQ. V dropped 0 bases and J dropped 3; count of bases not matched to a gene: 5. The CDR3 consists of 17 residues. The CDR3 here is CASSQDSRLAGEETQYF. Written as DNA, the CDR3 is TGTGCCAGCAGCCAAGATAGTCGACTAGCGGGAGAAGAGACCCAGTACTTC.

V usage is TRBV7-2 and J usage is TRBJ2-7; perhaps TRBD2 as D (6 bases). With 4 bases removed from V and 5 bases from J, the gap between germline ends came to 9 bases. Germline V gene sequence: CDR1 SGHTA, CDR2 FQGNSA. This CDR3 region has 12 residues. DNA of the CDR3: TGTGCCAGCAGCTCTCGGACTAACGAGCAGTACTTC. It is translated as CASSSRTNEQYF.

V is TRBV7-2 and J is TRBJ2-1; D unresolved. The CDR3 runs to 15 residues. The germline V gene has CDR1 SGHTA and CDR2 FQGNSA. Trimming stripped 3 bases from V and 4 bases from J, with 13 bases between. The CDR3 loop reads CASSFASVGYNEQFF. The CDR3, as DNA: TGTGCCAGCAGCTTTGCAAGTGTGGGGTACAATGAGCAGTTCTTC.

V gene TRBV10-3 combines with J gene TRBJ2-7; TRBD1 agrees at 8 bases. After removal of 10 bases from V and 5 bases from J, the junction contained 10 bases not matched to a gene. The CDR3 has 13 residues. CDR1 is ENHRY, CDR2 SYGVKD, per germline. CDR3 sequence reads: CATGRQGTNEQYF. In nucleotides, the CDR3 is TGTGCCACAGGGAGACAGGGGACCAACGAGCAGTACTTC.

The V gene is TRBV4-1, the J gene TRBJ2-1; 7 positions agree with TRBD2. Germline trimming cut 4 bases from V and 3 bases from J; bases unmatched to any gene: 9. From germline, CDR1 is MGHRA and CDR2 YSYEKL. This CDR3 has 16 amino acids. The CDR3 nucleotides are TGCGCCAGCAGCCTCTTAACGGGAGGTAGCTACAATGAGCAGTTCTTC. It is translated as CASSLLTGGSYNEQFF.

Only a few counts were recorded for this clonotype. V usage is TRBV28 and J usage is TRBJ2-5; 8 bases match TRBD2. The better agreement between TRBJ2-7 and the DNA end casts doubt on the J call. The CDR3 runs 14 residues. Per the germline V gene, CDR1 is MDHEN and CDR2 is SYDVKM. In DNA, the CDR3 is TGTGCCAGCAGTCGCCCGGGACTAGGCTACGAGCAGTACTTC. Residues: CASSRPGLGYEQYF.

This chain joins TRBV7-2 and TRBJ2-1, with D unclear. Trimming removed 1 base from V and 5 bases from J, with 9 bases in between. In germline, CDR1 is SGHTA, CDR2 FQGNSA. This CDR3 has 14 residues. CDR3 nucleotide sequence: TGTGCCAGCAGCTTAGACCAGTATGACAATGAGCAGTTCTTC. Its translation is CASSLDQYDNEQFF.

The chain combines TRBV29-1 with TRBJ1-5; no definite D call. The CDR3 spans 14 residues. V was trimmed by 8 bases and J by 2 bases, leaving 16 bases between them. CDR1 SQVTM and CDR2 ANQGSEA come from the germline V gene. The CDR3 loop is CSTAGDSGNQPQHF. The CDR3 coding sequence is TGCAGCACCGCGGGAGATTCAGGCAATCAGCCCCAGCATTTT.

The chain links TRBV20-1 to TRBJ2-1; no clear D gene. The germline V gene has CDR1 DFQATT and CDR2 SNEGSKA (reference sequence). Trimming stripped 2 bases from V and 8 bases from J, with 7 bases between. The CDR3 has 11 amino acids. The DNA of the CDR3 is TGCAGTGCTAGATTCCTTTATGAGCAGTTCTTC. It yields the protein CSARFLYEQFF.

This clonotype occurred a few times. Germline and junction disagree at one end, which may indicate a read error. The chain has TRBV7-2 and TRBJ2-5, with TRBD2 matching over 8 bases. The CDR3 spans 16 residues. The germline CDR1 and CDR2 sequences are SGHTA and FQGNSA. The CDR3, as DNA: TGTGCCAGCAGCTCCCGGACTAGCCTACGGGGGGAGACCCAGTGCTTC. This codes for CASSSRTSLRGETQCF.

The chain is built from TRBV27 and TRBJ1-1; D not certain. V shed 1 base and J shed 3 bases, with 6 bases lying between them. From germline, CDR1 is MNHEY and CDR2 SMNVEV (reference sequence). CDR3 length: 13 amino acids. CDR3 DNA sequence: TGTGCCAGCAGTTTATTCGGAGACACTGAAGCTTTCTTT. This codes for CASSLFGDTEAFF.

This clonotype occurred a few times. V is TRBV27 and J is TRBJ2-1; TRBD1 is a possible D gene (5 bases). The germline V and J ends were trimmed by 7 bases and 7 bases, with 14 bases remaining between them. CDR3 length: 13 residues. The germline V gene has CDR1 MNHEY and CDR2 SMNVEV (reference sequence). CDR3 sequence reads: CASTPLQGNEQFF. The CDR3 nucleotides read TGTGCCAGCACCCCGCTCCAGGGAAATGAGCAGTTCTTC.

The chain employs TRBV12-3 or TRBV12-4 and TRBJ1-5; maybe TRBD1 (5 bases). The CDR3 totals 15 residues. Between the trimmed V and J ends, which lost 5 bases and 10 bases, there was a span of 21 bases. CDR3 protein: CASSPQDNWASPQHF. The CDR3 DNA sequence: TGTGCCAGCAGTCCCCAGGACAACTGGGCGAGCCCCCAGCATTTT.